This record covers a single TCR beta chain. Germline V gene sequence: CDR1 KGHSH, CDR2 LQKENI. This CDR3 spans 15 amino acids. V was pared by 1 base and J by 3 bases, with 5 bases of the junction left unmatched. The data originate from a study of blood T cell repertoires in COVID-19. TCRdb keeps only in-frame clones here, not all; method: immunoSEQ multiplex PCR. The profile shows roughly 130,000 clones, about four fifths of them singletons. This chain uses TRBV18 with TRBJ2-7, with 8 nucleotides matching TRBD1. The sequence was collected from a man aged 55 to 69 with active or convalescent COVID-19. Sequencing was carried out using peripheral blood. The chain's CDR3 is CASSPQPRGLYEQYF. DNA for the CDR3: TGTGCCAGCTCACCACAGCCCAGGGGGCTCTACGAGCAGTACTTC.